A single T cell receptor beta chain is shown here with its context. The sorted Tregs were CD4+CD25+CD127-/low cells. TCRdb reprocessed the 5' RACE reads with MiXCR, giving one entry per CDR3 protein. The table has roughly 58,000 distinct CDR3 sequences, roughly 20% seen once; the top ten hold 3.2%. The V segment lost 3 bases and the J segment 6 bases; nucleotides outside the gene matches: 7. Germline V gene data show CDR1 as SGHVS and CDR2 as FNYEAQ. The CDR3 is 15 residues long. The sequenced sample consisted of tumor-infiltrating Tregs sorted from the breast tumor. This chain connects TRBV7-6 to TRBJ2-2, with 7 positions matching TRBD1. The receptor was isolated from a female donor with breast cancer. CDR3 protein: CASSFRDSSAGELFF. CDR3 coding DNA: TGTGCCAGCAGCTTCCGGGACAGTTCCGCCGGGGAGCTGTTTTTT.